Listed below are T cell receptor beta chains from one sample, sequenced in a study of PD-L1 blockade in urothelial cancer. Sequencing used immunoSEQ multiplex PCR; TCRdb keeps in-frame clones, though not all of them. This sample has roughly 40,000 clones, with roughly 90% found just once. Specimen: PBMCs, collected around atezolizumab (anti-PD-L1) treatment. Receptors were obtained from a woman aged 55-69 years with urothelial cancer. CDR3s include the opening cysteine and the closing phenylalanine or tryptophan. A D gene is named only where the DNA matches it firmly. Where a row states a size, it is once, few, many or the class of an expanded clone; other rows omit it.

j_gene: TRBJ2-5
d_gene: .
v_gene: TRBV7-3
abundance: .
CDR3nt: TGTGCCAGCAGCTTAGGAGGTCGGACCCAGTACTTC
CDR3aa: CASSLGGRTQYF

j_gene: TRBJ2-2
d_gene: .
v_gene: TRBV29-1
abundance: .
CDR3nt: TGCAGCGTTGAAGGGACAGGGAGGGACACCGGGGAGCTGTTTTTT
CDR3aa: CSVEGTGRDTGELFF

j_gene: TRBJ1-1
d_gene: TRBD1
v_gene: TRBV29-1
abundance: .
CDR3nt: TGCAGCGCGGGGACAGTGAGGTACGACACTGAAGCTTTCTTT
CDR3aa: CSAGTVRYDTEAFF

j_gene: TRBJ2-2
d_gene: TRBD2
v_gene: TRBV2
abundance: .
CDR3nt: TGTGCCAGCAGGTGGACTAGCGGGTCCGGGGAGCTGTTTTTT
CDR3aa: CASRWTSGSGELFF

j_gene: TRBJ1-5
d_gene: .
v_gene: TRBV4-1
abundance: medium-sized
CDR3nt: TGCGCCAGCAGCCAACTTTCAGGGAGCAATCAGCCCCAGCATTTT
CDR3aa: CASSQLSGSNQPQHF

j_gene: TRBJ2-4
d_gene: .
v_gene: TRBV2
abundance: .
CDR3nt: TGTGCCAGCAGTGAACAGGGGGGCAAAAACATTCAGTACTTC
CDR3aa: CASSEQGGKNIQYF

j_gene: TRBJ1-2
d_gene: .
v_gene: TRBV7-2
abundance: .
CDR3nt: TGTGCCAGCAGCTTACCCGGGGGCTATGGCTACACCTTC
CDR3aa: CASSLPGGYGYTF

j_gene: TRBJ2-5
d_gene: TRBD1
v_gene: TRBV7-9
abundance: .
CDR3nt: TGTGCCAGCAGCTTAGTAGGGCAGGGGGCGGAGACCCAGTACTTC
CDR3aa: CASSLVGQGAETQYF

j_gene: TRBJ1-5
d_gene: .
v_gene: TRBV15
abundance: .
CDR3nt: TGTGCCACCAGCAGGCAGGGAAATCAGCCCCAGCATTTT
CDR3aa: CATSRQGNQPQHF

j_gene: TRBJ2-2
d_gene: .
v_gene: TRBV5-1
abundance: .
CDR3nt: TGCGCCAGCGGACAGTCCAGGGGAGCCGGGGAGCTGTTTTTT
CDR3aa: CASGQSRGAGELFF

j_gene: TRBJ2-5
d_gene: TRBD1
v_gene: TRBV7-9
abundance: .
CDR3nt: TGTGCCAGCGGCCGTCGGACAGGCGCGGAGACCCAGTACTTC
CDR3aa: CASGRRTGAETQYF

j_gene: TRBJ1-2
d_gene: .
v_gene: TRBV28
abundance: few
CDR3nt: TGTGCCAGCAGTTTATTTCCCAGGGTGGGCTATGGCTACACCTTC
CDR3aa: CASSLFPRVGYGYTF

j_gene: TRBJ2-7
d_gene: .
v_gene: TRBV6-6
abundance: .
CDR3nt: TGTGCCAGCGGACAGCCGAACTACGAGCAGTACTTC
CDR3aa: CASGQPNYEQYF

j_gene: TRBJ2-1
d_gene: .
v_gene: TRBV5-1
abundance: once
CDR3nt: TGCGCCAGCAGCACTGCGGCCACGAGCTCCTACAATGAGCAGTTCTTC
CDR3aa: CASSTAATSSYNEQFF

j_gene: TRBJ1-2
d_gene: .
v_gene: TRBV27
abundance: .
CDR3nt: TGTGCCAGCAGTTTATGGGGGGAGGGGTATGGCTACACCTTC
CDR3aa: CASSLWGEGYGYTF

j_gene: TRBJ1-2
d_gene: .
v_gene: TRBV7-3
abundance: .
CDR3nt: TGTGCCAGCAGCTTCGAGGCCTACTATGGCTACACCTTC
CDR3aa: CASSFEAYYGYTF

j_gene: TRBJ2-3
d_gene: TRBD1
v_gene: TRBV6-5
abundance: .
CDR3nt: TGTGCCAGCAGGACAGGGGCAGATACGCAGTATTTT
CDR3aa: CASRTGADTQYF

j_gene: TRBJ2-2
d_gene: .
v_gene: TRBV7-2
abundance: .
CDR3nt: TGTGCCAGCAGCTTAGTGGGCGCGAACACCGGGGAGCTGTTTTTT
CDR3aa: CASSLVGANTGELFF

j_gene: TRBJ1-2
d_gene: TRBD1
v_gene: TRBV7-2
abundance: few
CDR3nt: TGTGCCAGCAGCTCTCTAGGGGGCGGCTACACCTTC
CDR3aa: CASSSLGGGYTF

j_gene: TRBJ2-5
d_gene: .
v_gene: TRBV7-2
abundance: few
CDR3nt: TGTGCCAGCAGCTTACGTAGGGGCTCGGAACAAGAGACCCAGTACTTC
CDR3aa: CASSLRRGSEQETQYF

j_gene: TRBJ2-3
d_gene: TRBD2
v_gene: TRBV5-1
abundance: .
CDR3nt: TGCGCCAGCAGCTCCGCGCTACTAGCGGGAGTCCCCACAGATACGCAGTATTTT
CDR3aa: CASSSALLAGVPTDTQYF

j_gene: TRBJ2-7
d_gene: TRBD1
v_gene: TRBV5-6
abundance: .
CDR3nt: TGTGCCAGCAGCCCCGGGACAGAACCTTACTACGAGCAGTACTTC
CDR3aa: CASSPGTEPYYEQYF

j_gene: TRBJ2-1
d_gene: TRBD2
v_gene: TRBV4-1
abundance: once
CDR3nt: TGCGCCAGCAGCCAAGGGGGCCTAGCGGCGTACAATGAGCAGTTCTTC
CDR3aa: CASSQGGLAAYNEQFF

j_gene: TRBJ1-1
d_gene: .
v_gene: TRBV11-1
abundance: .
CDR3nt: TGTGCCAGCAGCTTTCAGCGGGGGGACACTGAAGCTTTCTTT
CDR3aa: CASSFQRGDTEAFF

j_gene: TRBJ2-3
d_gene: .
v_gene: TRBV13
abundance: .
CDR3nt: TGTGCCAGCAGCCCTACTGGGAGTAGTGCAGATACGCAGTATTTT
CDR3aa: CASSPTGSSADTQYF

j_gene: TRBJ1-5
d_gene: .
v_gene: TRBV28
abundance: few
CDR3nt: TGTGCCAGCAGTACTTACAATCAGCCCCAGCATTTT
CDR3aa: CASSTYNQPQHF

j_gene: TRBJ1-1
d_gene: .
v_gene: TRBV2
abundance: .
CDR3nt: TGTGCCAGCAGTTTGGGGGCGGGGGGAGGATTGAACACTGAAGCTTTCTTT
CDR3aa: CASSLGAGGGLNTEAFF

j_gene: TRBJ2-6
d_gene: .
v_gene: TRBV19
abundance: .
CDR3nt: TGTGCCAGTAGTATAGTCGGGGTAGGGGCCAACGTCCTGACTTTC
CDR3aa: CASSIVGVGANVLTF

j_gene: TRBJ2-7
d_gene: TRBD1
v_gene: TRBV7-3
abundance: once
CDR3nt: TGTGCCAGCAGCTTAACGGGCGGAAGACAGGGGAGCTACGAGCAGTACTTC
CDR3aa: CASSLTGGRQGSYEQYF

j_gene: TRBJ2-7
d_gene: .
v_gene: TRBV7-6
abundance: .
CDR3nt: TGTGCCAGCAGCTTAGATCAGGTTTCCTACGAGCAGTACTTC
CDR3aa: CASSLDQVSYEQYF

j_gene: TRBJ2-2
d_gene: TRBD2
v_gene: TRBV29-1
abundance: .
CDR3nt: TGCAGCCCCCCCCGGACTAGCGGGAGGGCTAACACCGGGGAGCTGTTTTTT
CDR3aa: CSPPRTSGRANTGELFF

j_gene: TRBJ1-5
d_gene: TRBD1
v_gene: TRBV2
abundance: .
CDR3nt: TGTGCCAGCAGCGAGAGAGACAGGGGGCTGGGTAGCAATCAGCCCCAGCATTTT
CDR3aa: CASSERDRGLGSNQPQHF

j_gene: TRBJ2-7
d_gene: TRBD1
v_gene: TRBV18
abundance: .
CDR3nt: TGTGCCAGCTCGTCAGGGGACAGGGGCTACGAGCAGTACTTC
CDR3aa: CASSSGDRGYEQYF

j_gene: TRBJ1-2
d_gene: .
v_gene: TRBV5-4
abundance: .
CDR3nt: TGTGCCAGCAGCTTGGGACAACTTAACTATGGCTACACCTTC
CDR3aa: CASSLGQLNYGYTF

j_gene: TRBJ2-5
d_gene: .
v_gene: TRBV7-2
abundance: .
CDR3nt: TGTGCCAGCAGCTTAGTCAGACAAGAGACCCAGTACTTC
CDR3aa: CASSLVRQETQYF

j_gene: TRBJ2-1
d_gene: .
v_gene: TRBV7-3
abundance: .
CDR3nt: TGTGCCAGCAGCTTATGGGAGGGGGATTACAATGAGCAGTTCTTC
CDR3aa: CASSLWEGDYNEQFF

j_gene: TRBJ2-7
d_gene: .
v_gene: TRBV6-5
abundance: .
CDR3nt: TGTGCCAGCAGTTACCGCGGCCTAGCGCGGGAGCAGTACTTC
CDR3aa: CASSYRGLAREQYF

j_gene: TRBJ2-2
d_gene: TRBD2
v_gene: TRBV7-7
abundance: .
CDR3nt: TGTGCTAGCAGCTCCAGGACTAGCGGGAGGAGCGCCGGGGAGCTGTTTTTT
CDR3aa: CASSSRTSGRSAGELFF

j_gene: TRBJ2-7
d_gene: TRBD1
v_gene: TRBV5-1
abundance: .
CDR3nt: TGCGCCAGCAGCTTCGGGACAGGGGGGGCCTACGAGCAGTACTTC
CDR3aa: CASSFGTGGAYEQYF

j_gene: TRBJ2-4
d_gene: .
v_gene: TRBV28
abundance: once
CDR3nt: TGTGCCAGCAGTAACCCCTGGCGGCGGGGAAACATTCAGTACTTC
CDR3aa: CASSNPWRRGNIQYF

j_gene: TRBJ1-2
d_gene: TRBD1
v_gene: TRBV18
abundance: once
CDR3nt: TGTGCCAGCTCAAGCGAGACAGGGACGTTATGGGGCTACACCTTC
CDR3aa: CASSSETGTLWGYTF

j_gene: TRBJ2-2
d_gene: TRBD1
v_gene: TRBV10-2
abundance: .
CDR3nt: TGCGCCAGCAGTGAGTACAGGGGGACCGGGGAGCTGTTTTTT
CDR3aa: CASSEYRGTGELFF

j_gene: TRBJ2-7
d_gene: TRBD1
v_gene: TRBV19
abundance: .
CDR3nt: TGTGCCAGTAGTAGTTTCAGGGGGACGAGCTCCTACGAGCAGTACTTC
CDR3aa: CASSSFRGTSSYEQYF

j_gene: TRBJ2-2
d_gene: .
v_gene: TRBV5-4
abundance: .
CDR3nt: TGTGCCAGCAGCGCTAGCGCCGGGGAGCTGTTTTTT
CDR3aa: CASSASAGELFF

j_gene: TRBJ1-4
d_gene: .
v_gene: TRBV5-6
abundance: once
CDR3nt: TGTGCCAGCAGCCGACGACTTGCAACTAATGAAAAACTGTTTTTT
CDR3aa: CASSRRLATNEKLFF

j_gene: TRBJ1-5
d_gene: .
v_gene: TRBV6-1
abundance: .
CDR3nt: TGTGCCAGCAGTGAAGCGCTCCGACAGTACAATCAGCCCCAGCATTTT
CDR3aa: CASSEALRQYNQPQHF

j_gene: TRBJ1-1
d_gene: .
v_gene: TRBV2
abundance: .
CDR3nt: TGTCACGGCAGCTGGAGGGCTTTCTTT
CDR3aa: CHGSWRAFF

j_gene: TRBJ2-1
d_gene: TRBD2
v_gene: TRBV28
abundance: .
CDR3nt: TGTGCCAGCAGTCCCGAGGGACTAGCAACCTACAATGAGCAGTTCTTC
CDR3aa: CASSPEGLATYNEQFF